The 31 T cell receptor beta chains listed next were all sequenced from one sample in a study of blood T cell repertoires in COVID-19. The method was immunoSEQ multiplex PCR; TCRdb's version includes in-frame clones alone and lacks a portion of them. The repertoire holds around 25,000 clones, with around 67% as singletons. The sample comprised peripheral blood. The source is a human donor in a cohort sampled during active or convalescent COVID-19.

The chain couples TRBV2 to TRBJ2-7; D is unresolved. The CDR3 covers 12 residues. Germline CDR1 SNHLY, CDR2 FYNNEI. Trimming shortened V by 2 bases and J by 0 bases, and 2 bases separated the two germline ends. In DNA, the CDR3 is TGTGCCAGCAGTGAACACTCCTACGAGCAGTACTTC. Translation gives CASSEHSYEQYF.

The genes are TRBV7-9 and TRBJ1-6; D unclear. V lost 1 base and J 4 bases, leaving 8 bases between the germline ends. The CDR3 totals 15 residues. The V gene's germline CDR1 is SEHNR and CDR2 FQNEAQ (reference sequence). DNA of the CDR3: TGTGCCAGCAGCTTAGGGAGAGGGTATAATTCACCCCTCCACTTT. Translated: CASSLGRGYNSPLHF.

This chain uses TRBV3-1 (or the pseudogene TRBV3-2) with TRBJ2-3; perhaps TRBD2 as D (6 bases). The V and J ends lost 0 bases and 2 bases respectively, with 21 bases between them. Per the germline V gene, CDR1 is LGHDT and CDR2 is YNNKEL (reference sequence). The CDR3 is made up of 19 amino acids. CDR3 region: CASSQERAPRGSTTDTQYF. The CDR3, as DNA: TGTGCCAGCAGCCAAGAACGGGCCCCGCGGGGCTCGACCACAGATACGCAGTATTTT.

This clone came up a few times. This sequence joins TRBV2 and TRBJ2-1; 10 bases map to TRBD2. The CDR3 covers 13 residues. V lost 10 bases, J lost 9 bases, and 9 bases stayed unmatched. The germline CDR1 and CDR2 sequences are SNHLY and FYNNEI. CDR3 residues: CATPGLAFREQFF. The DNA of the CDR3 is TGTGCCACCCCGGGACTAGCGTTCCGTGAGCAGTTCTTC. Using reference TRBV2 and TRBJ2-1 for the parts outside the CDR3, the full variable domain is EPEVTQTPSHQVTQMGQEVILRCVPISNHLYFYWYRQILGQKVEFLVSFYNNEISEKSEIFDDQFSVERPDGSNFTLKIRSTKLEDSAMYFCATPGLAFREQFFGPGTRLTVL.

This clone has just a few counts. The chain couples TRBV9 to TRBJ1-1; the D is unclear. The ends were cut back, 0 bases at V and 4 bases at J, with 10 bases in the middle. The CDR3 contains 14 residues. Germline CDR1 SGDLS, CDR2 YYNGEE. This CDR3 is CASSVANLGTEAFF. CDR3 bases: TGTGCCAGCAGCGTAGCTAATCTCGGCACTGAAGCTTTCTTT.

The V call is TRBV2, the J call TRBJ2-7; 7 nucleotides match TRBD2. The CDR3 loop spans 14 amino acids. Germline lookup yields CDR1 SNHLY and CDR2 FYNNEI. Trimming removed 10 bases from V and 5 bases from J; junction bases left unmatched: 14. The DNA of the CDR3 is TGTGCCACCTCCCCGGGGGGAGAAAAGGACGAGCAGTACTTC. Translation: CATSPGGEKDEQYF.

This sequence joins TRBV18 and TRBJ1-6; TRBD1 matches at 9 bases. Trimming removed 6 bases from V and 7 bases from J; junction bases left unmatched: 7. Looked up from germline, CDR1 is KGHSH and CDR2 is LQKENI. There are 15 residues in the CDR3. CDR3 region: CASSSVGQGNSPLHF. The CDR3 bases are TGTGCCAGCTCGTCGGTAGGACAGGGGAATTCACCCCTCCACTTT.

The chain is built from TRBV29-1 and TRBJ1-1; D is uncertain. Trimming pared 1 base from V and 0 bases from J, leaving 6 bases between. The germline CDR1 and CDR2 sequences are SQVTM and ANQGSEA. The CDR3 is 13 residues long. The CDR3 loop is CSVEAQLNTEAFF. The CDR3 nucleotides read TGCAGCGTTGAAGCACAACTGAACACTGAAGCTTTCTTT.

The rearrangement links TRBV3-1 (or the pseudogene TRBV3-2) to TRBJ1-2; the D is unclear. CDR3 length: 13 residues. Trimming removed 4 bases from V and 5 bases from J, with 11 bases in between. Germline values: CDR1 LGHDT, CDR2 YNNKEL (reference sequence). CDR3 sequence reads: CASSLGQDYGYTF. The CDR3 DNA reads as TGTGCCAGCAGCCTCGGCCAGGATTATGGCTACACCTTC.

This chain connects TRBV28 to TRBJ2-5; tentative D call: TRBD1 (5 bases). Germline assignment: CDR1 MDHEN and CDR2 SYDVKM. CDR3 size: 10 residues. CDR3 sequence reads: CRRGRETQYF. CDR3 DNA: TGTCGTAGGGGCCGGGAGACCCAGTACTTC.

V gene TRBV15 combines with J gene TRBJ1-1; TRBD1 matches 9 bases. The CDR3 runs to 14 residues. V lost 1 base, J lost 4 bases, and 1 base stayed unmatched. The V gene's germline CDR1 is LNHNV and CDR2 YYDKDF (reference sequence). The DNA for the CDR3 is TGTGCCACCAGCAGAGGACAGGGGGGCACTGAAGCTTTCTTT. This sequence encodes CATSRGQGGTEAFF.

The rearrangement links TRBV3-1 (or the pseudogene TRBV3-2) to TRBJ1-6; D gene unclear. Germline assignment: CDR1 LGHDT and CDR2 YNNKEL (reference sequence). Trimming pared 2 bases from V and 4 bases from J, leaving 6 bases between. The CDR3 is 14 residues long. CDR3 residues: CASSQSPYNSPLHF. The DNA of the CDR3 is TGTGCCAGCAGCCAATCCCCATATAATTCACCCCTCCACTTT.

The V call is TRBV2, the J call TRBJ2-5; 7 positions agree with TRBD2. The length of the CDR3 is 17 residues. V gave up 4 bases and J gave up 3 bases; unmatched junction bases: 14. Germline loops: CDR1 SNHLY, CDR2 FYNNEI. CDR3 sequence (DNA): TGTGCCAGCAGTGGGGGGGGACGGAGACTAGCAAAAGAGACCCAGTACTTC. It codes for CASSGGGRRLAKETQYF.

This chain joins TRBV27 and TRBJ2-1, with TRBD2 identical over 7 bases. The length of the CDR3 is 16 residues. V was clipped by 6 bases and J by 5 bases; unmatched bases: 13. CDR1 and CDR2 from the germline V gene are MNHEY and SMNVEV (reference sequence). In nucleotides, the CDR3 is TGTGCCAGCAGCGATAGCGGGTTACCTGGGGACAATGAGCAGTTCTTC. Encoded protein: CASSDSGLPGDNEQFF.

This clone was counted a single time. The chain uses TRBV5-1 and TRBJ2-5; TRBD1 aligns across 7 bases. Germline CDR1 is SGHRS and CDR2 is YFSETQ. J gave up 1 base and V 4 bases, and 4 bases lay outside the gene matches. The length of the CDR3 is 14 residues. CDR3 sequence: CASSLGDSQETQYF. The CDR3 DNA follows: TGCGCCAGCAGCCTAGGGGACAGCCAAGAGACCCAGTACTTC.

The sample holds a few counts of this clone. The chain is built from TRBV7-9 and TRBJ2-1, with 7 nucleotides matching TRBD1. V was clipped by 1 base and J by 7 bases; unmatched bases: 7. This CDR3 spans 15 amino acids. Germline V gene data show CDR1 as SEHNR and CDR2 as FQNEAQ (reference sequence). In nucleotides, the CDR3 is TGTGCCAGCAGCTTAGTACAGGGGCCCCCTAATGAGCAGTTCTTC. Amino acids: CASSLVQGPPNEQFF.

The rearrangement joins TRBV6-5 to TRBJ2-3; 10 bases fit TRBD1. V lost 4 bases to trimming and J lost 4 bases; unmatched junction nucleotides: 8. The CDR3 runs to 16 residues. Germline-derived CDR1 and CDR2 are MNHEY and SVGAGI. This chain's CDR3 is CASSSRTGGEADTQYF. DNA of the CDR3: TGTGCCAGCAGTTCTCGGACAGGGGGAGAGGCAGATACGCAGTATTTT.

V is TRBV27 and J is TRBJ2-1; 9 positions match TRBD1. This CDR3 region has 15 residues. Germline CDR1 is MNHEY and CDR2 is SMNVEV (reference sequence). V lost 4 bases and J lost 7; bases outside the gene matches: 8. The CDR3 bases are TGTGCCAGCAGTTATAACAGGGGGCGAGGGAATGAGCAGTTCTTC. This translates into CASSYNRGRGNEQFF.

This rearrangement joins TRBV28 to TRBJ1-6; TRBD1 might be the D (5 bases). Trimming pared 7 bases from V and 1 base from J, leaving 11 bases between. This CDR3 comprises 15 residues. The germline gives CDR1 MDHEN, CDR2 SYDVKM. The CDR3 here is CASTPGRSYNSPLHF. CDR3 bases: TGTGCCAGCACCCCAGGGCGTTCCTATAATTCACCCCTCCACTTT.

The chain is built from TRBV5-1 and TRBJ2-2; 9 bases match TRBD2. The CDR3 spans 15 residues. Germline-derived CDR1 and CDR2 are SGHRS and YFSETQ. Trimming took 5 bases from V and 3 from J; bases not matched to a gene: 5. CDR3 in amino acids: CASRALAGYTGELFF. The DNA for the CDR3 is TGCGCCAGCAGGGCCCTAGCGGGGTACACCGGGGAGCTGTTTTTT. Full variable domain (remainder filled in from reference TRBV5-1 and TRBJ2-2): KAGVTQTPRYLIKTRGQQVTLSCSPISGHRSVSWYQQTPGQGLQFLFEYFSETQRNKGNFPGRFSGRQFSNSRSEMNVSTLELGDSALYLCASRALAGYTGELFFGEGSRLTVL.

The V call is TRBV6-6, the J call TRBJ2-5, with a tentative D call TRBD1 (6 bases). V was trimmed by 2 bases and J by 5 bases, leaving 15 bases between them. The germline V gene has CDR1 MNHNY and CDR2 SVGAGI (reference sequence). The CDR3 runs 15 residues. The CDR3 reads CASSYPRTGKETQYF. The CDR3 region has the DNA TGTGCCAGCAGTTACCCTAGAACAGGGAAGGAGACCCAGTACTTC.

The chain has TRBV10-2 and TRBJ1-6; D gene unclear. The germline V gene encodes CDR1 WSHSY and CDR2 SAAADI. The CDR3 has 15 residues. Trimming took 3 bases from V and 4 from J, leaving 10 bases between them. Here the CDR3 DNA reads TGCGCCAGCAGTGACAGGCGCCTTTATAATTCACCCCTCCACTTT. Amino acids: CASSDRRLYNSPLHF.

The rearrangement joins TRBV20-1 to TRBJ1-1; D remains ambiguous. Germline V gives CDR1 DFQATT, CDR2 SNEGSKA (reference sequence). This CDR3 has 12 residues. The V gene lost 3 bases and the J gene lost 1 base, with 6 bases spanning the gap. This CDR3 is CSASRQNTEAFF. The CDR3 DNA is TGCAGTGCTAGTAGACAGAACACTGAAGCTTTCTTT.

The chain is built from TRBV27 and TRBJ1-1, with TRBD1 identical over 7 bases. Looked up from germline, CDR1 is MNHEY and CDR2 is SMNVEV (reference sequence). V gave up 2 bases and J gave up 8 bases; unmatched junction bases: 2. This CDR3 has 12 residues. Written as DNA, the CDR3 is TGTGCCAGCAGTTTAAGGGGGCGAGAAGCTTTCTTT. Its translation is CASSLRGREAFF.

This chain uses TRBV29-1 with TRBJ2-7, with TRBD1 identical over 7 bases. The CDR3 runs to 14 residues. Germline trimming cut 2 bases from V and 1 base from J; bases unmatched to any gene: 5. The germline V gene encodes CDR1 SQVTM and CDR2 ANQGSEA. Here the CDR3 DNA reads TGCAGCGTTGAATCTAGGGGGCCTTCCTACGAGCAGTACTTC. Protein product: CSVESRGPSYEQYF.

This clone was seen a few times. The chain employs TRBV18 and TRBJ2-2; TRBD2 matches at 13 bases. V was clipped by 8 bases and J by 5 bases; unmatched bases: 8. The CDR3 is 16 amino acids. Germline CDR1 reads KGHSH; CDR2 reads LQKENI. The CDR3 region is CASANGLAGVTGELFF. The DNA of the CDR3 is TGTGCCAGCGCCAACGGACTAGCGGGGGTAACCGGGGAGCTGTTTTTT. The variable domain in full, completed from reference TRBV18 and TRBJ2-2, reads NAGVMQNPRHLVRRRGQEARLRCSPMKGHSHVYWYRQLPEEGLKFMVYLQKENIIDESGMPKERFSAEFPKEGPSILRIQQVVRGDSAAYFCASANGLAGVTGELFFGEGSRLTVL.

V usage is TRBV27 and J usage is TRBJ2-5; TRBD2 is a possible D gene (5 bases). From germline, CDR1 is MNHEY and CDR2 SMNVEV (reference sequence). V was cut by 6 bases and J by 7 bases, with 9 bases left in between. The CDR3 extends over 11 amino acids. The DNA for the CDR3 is TGTGCCAGCAGGAGGGAAGGGACCCAGTACTTC. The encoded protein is CASRREGTQYF.

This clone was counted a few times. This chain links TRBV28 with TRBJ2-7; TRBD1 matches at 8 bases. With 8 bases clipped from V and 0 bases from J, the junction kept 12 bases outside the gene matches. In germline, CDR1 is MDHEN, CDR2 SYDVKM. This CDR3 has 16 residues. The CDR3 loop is CASSPVRDRYSYEQYV. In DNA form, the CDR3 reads TGTGCCAGCTCCCCGGTCCGGGACAGGTACTCCTACGAGCAGTACGTC.

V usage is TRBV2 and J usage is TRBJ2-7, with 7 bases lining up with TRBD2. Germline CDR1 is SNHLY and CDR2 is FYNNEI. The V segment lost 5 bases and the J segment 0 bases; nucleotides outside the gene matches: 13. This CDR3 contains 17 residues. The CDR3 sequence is CASSLSLRGRASYEQYF. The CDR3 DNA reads TGTGCCAGCAGTCTTTCGTTACGGGGGAGGGCCTCCTACGAGCAGTACTTC.

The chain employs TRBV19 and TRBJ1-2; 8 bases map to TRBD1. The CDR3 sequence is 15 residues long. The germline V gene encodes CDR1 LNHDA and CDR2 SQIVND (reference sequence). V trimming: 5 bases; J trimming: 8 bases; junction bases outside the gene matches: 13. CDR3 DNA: TGTGCCAGTAGTCCAAGGACAGGGCCCGATCCAGGCTACACCTTC. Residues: CASSPRTGPDPGYTF.

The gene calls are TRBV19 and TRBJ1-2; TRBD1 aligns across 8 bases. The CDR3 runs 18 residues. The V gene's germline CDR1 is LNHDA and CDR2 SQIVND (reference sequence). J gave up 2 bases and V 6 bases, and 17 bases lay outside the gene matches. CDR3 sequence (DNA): TGTGCCAGTAGCCAGTTACGCCCTCAGGGGGCCCGCAACTATGGCTACACCTTC. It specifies CASSQLRPQGARNYGYTF.